This note documents a single TCR beta chain sequence. The entry originates in a study of OX40 agonist ivuxolimab in advanced cancers. Study at large: Ivuxolimab was delivered to patients intravenously every 2 weeks at doses spanning 0.01 to 10 mg/kg.

Systemic immunosuppression or a history of autoimmune disease excluded patients. Deletions cut 4 bases from V and 3 bases from J, with 3 bases between. The CDR3 has 10 residues. Germline assignment: CDR1 SQVTM and CDR2 ANQGSEA. Sequencing was performed with immunoSEQ multiplex PCR; in TCRdb, only in-frame clones are kept and a portion is missing. In the table there are some 96,000 clones, roughly 80% of which are singletons. This chain connects TRBV29-1 to TRBJ2-5; no clear D. This TCR derives from an adult with an advanced solid tumor such as melanoma, head and neck, liver or kidney cancer. The sequences come from CD4+ or CD8+ T cells sorted from blood, collected in a trial of the OX40 agonist ivuxolimab. The CDR3 bases are TGCAGCGTTGGAGAAGAGACCCAGTACTTC. Its protein is CSVGEETQYF. Full variable domain (missing parts from reference TRBV29-1 and TRBJ2-5): SAVISQKPSRDICQRGTSLTIQCQVDSQVTMMFWYRQQPGQSLTLIATANQGSEATYESGFVIDKFPISRPNLTFSTLTVSNMSPEDSSIYLCSVGEETQYFGPGTRLLVL.